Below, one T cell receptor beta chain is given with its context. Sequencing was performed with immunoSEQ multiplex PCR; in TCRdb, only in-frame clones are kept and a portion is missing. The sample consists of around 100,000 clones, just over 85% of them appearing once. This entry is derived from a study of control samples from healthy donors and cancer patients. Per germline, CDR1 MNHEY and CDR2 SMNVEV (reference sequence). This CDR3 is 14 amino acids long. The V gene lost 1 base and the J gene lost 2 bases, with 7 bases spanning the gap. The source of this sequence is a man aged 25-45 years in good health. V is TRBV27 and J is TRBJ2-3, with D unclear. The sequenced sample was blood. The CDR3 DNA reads TGTGCCAGCAGTTTATACAGAGACACAGATACGCAGTATTTT. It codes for CASSLYRDTDTQYF.